The 22 T cell receptor beta chains presented below share a single source sample, sequenced in a study of siplizumab effects on memory and regulatory T cells. The assay was immunoSEQ multiplex PCR, and TCRdb's table has in-frame clones only and misses some. The sample contains about 100,000 clones, over 90% of which appear only once. The sample comprised non-Treg CD4+ T cells sorted from blood. These TCRs come from a human donor in good health.

The CDR3 loop reads CASSLRTDPYSSGELFF. The CDR3 DNA is TGCGCCAGCAGCCTGCGGACAGACCCCTATAGCAGCGGGGAGCTGTTTTTT. The V and J genes are TRBV5-1 and TRBJ2-2; TRBD1 is a possible D gene (6 bases). CDR1 and CDR2 (germline): SGHRS, YFSETQ. V lost 4 bases and J 7 bases, leaving 23 bases between the germline ends. The CDR3 has 17 amino acids.

V and J are TRBV6-5 and TRBJ2-5; 8 nucleotides match TRBD2. Germline V gene sequence: CDR1 MNHEY, CDR2 SVGAGI. The CDR3 length is 16 residues. Trimming cost V 0 bases and J 4 bases; bases outside gene matches: 7. CDR3 DNA: TGTGCCAGCAGTTACTCAGCCGGGAGGGCCCGAGAGACCCAGTACTTC. Translation gives CASSYSAGRARETQYF.

The genes are TRBV10-3 and TRBJ2-3; D is unresolved. V dropped 6 bases and J dropped 1 base, with 5 bases sitting between them. Germline CDR1 and CDR2: ENHRY and SYGVKD. The CDR3 totals 12 residues. The CDR3 is CAISDRTDTQYF. Here the CDR3 DNA reads TGTGCCATCAGCGACCGCACAGATACGCAGTATTTT.

The chain employs TRBV2 and TRBJ2-3; TRBD1 aligns across 7 bases. The germline V gene encodes CDR1 SNHLY and CDR2 FYNNEI. V shed 0 bases, J shed 8 bases, and the junction held 11 bases outside the gene matches. The CDR3 has 16 residues. The CDR3 sequence: CASSEARGQVVSTQYF. DNA of the CDR3: TGTGCCAGCAGTGAAGCGAGAGGACAGGTTGTAAGTACGCAGTATTTT.

The genes are TRBV2 and TRBJ2-5, with a weak D call TRBD1 (5 bases). The CDR3 is 13 residues long. Germline assignment: CDR1 SNHLY and CDR2 FYNNEI. The V end lost 3 bases, the J end lost 3 bases, and 8 bases lay between the germline ends. CDR3 DNA sequence: TGTGCCAGCAGTGATGCGACAGAAGAGACCCAGTACTTC. It yields the protein CASSDATEETQYF.

This sequence joins TRBV21-1 and TRBJ2-3; no check of the table's D call, TRBD2, against the DNA was made. TRBV21-1 represents a pseudogene. CDR3 size: 14 residues. Here the CDR3 reads CASIREGPTDTQYF. The CDR3 DNA reads as TGTGCCAGCATCCGGGAGGGCCCCACAGATACGCAGTATTTT.

The chain couples TRBV5-4 to TRBJ2-3; D is undetermined. Trimming shortened V by 0 bases and J by 3 bases, and 8 bases separated the two germline ends. The CDR3 is made up of 14 amino acids. Germline values: CDR1 SGHNT, CDR2 YYREEE (reference sequence). CDR3 sequence: CASSLGLGTDTQYF. CDR3 coding DNA: TGTGCCAGCAGCTTGGGGCTGGGGACAGATACGCAGTATTTT. Drawing the rest from reference TRBV5-4 and TRBJ2-3, the complete variable domain is ETGVTQSPTHLIKTRGQQVTLRCSSQSGHNTVSWYQQALGQGPQFIFQYYREEENGRGNFPPRFSGLQFPNYSSELNVNALELDDSALYLCASSLGLGTDTQYFGPGTRLTVL.

The CDR3 region has the DNA TGTGCCAGTAGCCTTGGACTAGCGGGAGGGAACACCGGGGAGCTGTTTTTT. It is translated as CASSLGLAGGNTGELFF. The chain recombines TRBV19 with TRBJ2-2; 14 bases map to TRBD2. Germline V gene data show CDR1 as LNHDA and CDR2 as SQIVND (reference sequence). The CDR3 consists of 17 residues. J gave up 1 base and V 6 bases, and 4 bases lay outside the gene matches.

V is TRBV7-9 and J is TRBJ2-7, with D possibly TRBD1 on 6 matching bases. CDR3 length: 13 residues. V was clipped by 6 bases and J by 8 bases, with 17 bases between them. Germline assignment: CDR1 SEHNR and CDR2 FQNEAQ (reference sequence). As DNA, the CDR3 is TGTGCCAGCAGTCCGGACAGTACGTTGAAGCAGTACTTC. It translates to CASSPDSTLKQYF. The full variable domain, its missing parts supplied by reference TRBV7-9 and TRBJ2-7, is DTGVSQNPRHKITKRGQNVTFRCDPISEHNRLYWYRQTLGQGPEFLTYFQNEAQLEKSRLLSDRFSAERPKGSFSTLEIQRTEQGDSAMYLCASSPDSTLKQYFGPGTRLTVT.

A single count supports this clone. The chain combines TRBV5-1 with TRBJ2-7; the D is unclear. Germline assignment: CDR1 SGHRS and CDR2 YFSETQ. Trimming cost V 3 bases and J 5 bases, with 12 bases left between them. CDR3 length: 13 residues. DNA of the CDR3: TGCGCCAGCAGCTGGGCGGTCGCGGACGAGCAGTACTTC. Translating it yields CASSWAVADEQYF.

CDR3 bases: TGTGCCAGCAGCTTTGACAGTCCTAACTATGGCTACACCTTC. Its translation: CASSFDSPNYGYTF. The chain has TRBV11-2 and TRBJ1-2; D might be TRBD1 (5 bases). Germline V gene lookup returns CDR1 SGHAT and CDR2 FQNNGV. This CDR3 has 14 residues. The V end was cut by 3 bases, the J end by 0 bases, with 8 bases between.

The rearrangement uses TRBV7-9 and TRBJ1-2; a possible D gene is TRBD1 (6 bases). Germline values: CDR1 SEHNR, CDR2 FQNEAQ (reference sequence). V was clipped by 4 bases and J by 4 bases, with 16 bases between them. The CDR3 is 15 amino acids. CDR3 coding DNA: TGTGCCAGCAGCTCCGGGACAACAACTTTCTATGGCTACACCTTC. It codes for CASSSGTTTFYGYTF.

V gene TRBV10-1 combines with J gene TRBJ2-5; 9 nucleotides match TRBD2. The CDR3 runs 16 residues. CDR1 and CDR2 from the germline V gene are WNHNN and SYGVQD (reference sequence). The J segment lost 6 bases and the V segment lost 0 bases, leaving 8 bases of the junction unmatched. As DNA, the CDR3 is TGCGCCAGCAGTGAGTCGACAGCGGGGGGACTGCAGACCCAGTACTTC. It translates to CASSESTAGGLQTQYF.

The rearrangement links TRBV5-1 to TRBJ1-3; perhaps TRBD1 as D (5 bases). Germline V gene lookup returns CDR1 SGHRS and CDR2 YFSETQ. This CDR3 region has 16 residues. V lost 4 bases to trimming and J lost 1 base, with 15 bases between them. The CDR3: CASSLWGEDSGNTIYF. The CDR3 DNA sequence: TGCGCCAGCAGCCTCTGGGGGGAAGATTCTGGAAACACCATATATTTT.

V is TRBV5-1 and J is TRBJ2-1; 12 bases agree with TRBD1. This CDR3 has 16 amino acids. CDR1 SGHRS and CDR2 YFSETQ come from the germline V gene. The junction had 5 bases not matched to a gene; V was cut back by 2 bases and J by 5 bases. Here the CDR3 DNA reads TGCGCCAGCAGCTTAGGGGACAGGGGGCCTCACAATGAGCAGTTCTTC. Amino acids: CASSLGDRGPHNEQFF.

The rearrangement joins TRBV19 to TRBJ2-4; 8 nucleotides align to TRBD1. This CDR3 has 16 amino acids. The germline V gene encodes CDR1 LNHDA and CDR2 SQIVND (reference sequence). V shed 3 bases and J 5 bases; nucleotides not matched to a gene: 9. CDR3 loop: CASSIAGGQGENIQYF. In DNA form, the CDR3 reads TGTGCCAGTAGTATTGCAGGCGGACAGGGAGAAAACATTCAGTACTTC.

CDR3 DNA: TGTGCCAGTAGGAGCCCAGGGGGAGGTACAGATACGCAGTATTTT. This sequence encodes CASRSPGGGTDTQYF. The J gene is TRBJ2-3, the V gene TRBV19; tentative D call: TRBD1 (7 bases). The CDR3 sequence is 15 residues long. Per the germline V gene, CDR1 is LNHDA and CDR2 is SQIVND (reference sequence). Between the trimmed V and J ends, which lost 6 bases and 3 bases, there was a span of 16 bases.

The CDR3 bases are TGTGCCAGCAGTGAAAGTTTTAGGAGCTCCTACGAGCAGTACTTC. Translated: CASSESFRSSYEQYF. The chain has TRBV6-1 and TRBJ2-7; D unclear. V shed 2 bases and J shed 0 bases, with 11 bases lying between them. Germline V CDR1 and CDR2: MNHNS, SASEGT. This CDR3 is 15 amino acids long.

J is TRBJ2-2 and V is TRBV7-8; D assignment may be TRBD1 or TRBD2 (6 bases each). Germline V gene lookup returns CDR1 SGHVS and CDR2 FQNEAQ. Trimming took off 5 bases at V and 6 bases at J, with 16 bases between the two ends. The CDR3 consists of 15 residues. CDR3 coding DNA: TGTGCCAGCAGCATGGGGGGCGCAAGGGCCGGGGAGCTGTTTTTT. Its protein is CASSMGGARAGELFF.

The J gene is TRBJ1-4, the V gene TRBV5-1, with 8 bases identical to TRBD1. CDR3 size: 16 residues. Per the germline V gene, CDR1 is SGHRS and CDR2 is YFSETQ. Unmatched junction bases numbered 9, after V lost 7 bases and J lost 1 base. This CDR3 is CASRGEQGETNEKLFF. In DNA, the CDR3 is TGCGCCAGCCGGGGGGAACAGGGGGAAACTAATGAAAAACTGTTTTTT.

J is TRBJ1-1 and V is TRBV29-1; the D gene is possibly TRBD1 (6 bases). Trimming took off 5 bases at V and 0 bases at J, with 16 bases between the two ends. This CDR3 region has 15 residues. Germline loops: CDR1 SQVTM, CDR2 ANQGSEA. In nucleotides, the CDR3 is TGCAGCGTTTTTCCCGGGGGCGCCTTGAACACTGAAGCTTTCTTT. Encoded protein: CSVFPGGALNTEAFF.

The gene calls are TRBV28 and TRBJ1-1; D gene unclear. Per germline, CDR1 MDHEN and CDR2 SYDVKM. This CDR3 is built from 14 residues. Trimming removed 6 bases at V and 3 bases at J, with 14 bases between. Here the CDR3 reads CASRVTRRDTEAFF. In nucleotides, the CDR3 is TGTGCCAGCAGGGTTACGCGAAGGGACACTGAAGCTTTCTTT.